This T cell receptor beta chain was found in a study of blood T cell repertoires in COVID-19 (dated by TCRdb to about 2020). Background for the entire study: Samples from collaborators originated in the United States, Italy and Spain and spanned both the acute and convalescent phases of COVID-19. Sample metadata almost always included a de-identified subject ID, COVID-19 status, age in years and sex. The dataset comprised deeply sampled blood TCRbeta repertoires from subjects exposed to, actively infected with, or recovered from COVID-19. The samples were drawn from the first 160 participants of the ongoing ImmuneRACE study and from over a thousand subjects provided by 6 global collaborators. A freely available public database, intended as a resource for researchers studying the immune response to SARS-CoV-2, is where the repertoires were released. The material from the prospective study consisted of cDNA or gDNA derived from T cells, B-cell-depleted T cells, or PBMCs. Where HLA class I and class II types were available, the types were taken from metadata supplied by the sample provider, not from assay-based typing.

CDR1 and CDR2, looked up from the germline V gene, are KGHSH and LQKENI. The CDR3 runs 15 residues from the cysteine to the phenylalanine. Only the CDR3 portion is preserved as DNA: 45 bases, with reading frame beginning at the first base. V lost 2 bases and J lost 7 bases; the stretch between them is 15 bases long. Turning to this clone: Which antigen it targets is not known. Base-call qualities are not available, and no considerably larger clone is one nucleotide away.

Summary of the overall study and its limitations: The quantity of clinical and demographic metadata differed by source and by participant and was supplied without curation.

The immunoSEQ Assay, a bias-controlled multiplex PCR, was used to amplify TCRbeta CDR3 regions from genomic DNA. On the authors' methods: The number of nucleated cells in each sample was estimated by amplification of reference gene primers within the assay. Sequence reads were collapsed and filtered to measure the absolute abundance of every unique TCRbeta CDR3 rearrangement. For each sample, productive Simpson clonality was calculated as the square root of Simpson's diversity index over productive rearrangements. Held by TCRdb, this immuneACCESS table contains in-frame sequences only and omits some clones. Under half of the omission traces to an unresolved V gene where checked; the cause of the rest is unknown. From that table come the V and J calls and clone size; the DNA was used to work out D and trimming. The sample table contains about 120,000 clones; only one count was recorded for nearly 90% of them. The ten largest clones capture about 4% of the sample.

One collaborating source in Seattle enrolled patients while the patients were actively infected and followed the patients over time throughout the course of disease. Each collaborating institution followed its own protocols to collect whole blood in K2EDTA tubes. Collaborator samples were shipped for TCRbeta analysis as frozen whole blood, isolated PBMCs, or DNA extracted from either sample type. The sequence derives from a woman aged 55-75 years with COVID-19, enrolled during active disease. Recombination joined TRBV18 with TRBJ2-1; TRBD2 is possibly the D segment (6 matching bases). Sequencing was carried out using peripheral blood. The DNA sequence follows: TGTGCCAGCTCACCAACGGCGGGGCATGGTAATGAGCAGTTCTTC. Translated, it gives CASSPTAGHGNEQFF.